This T cell receptor (beta chain) was recovered during a study of blood T cell repertoires in COVID-19. The wider study: PBMCs, B-cell-depleted T cells, or T cells were the source of the cDNA or gDNA that made up the material.

Trimming cost V 0 bases and J 5 bases, with 13 bases left between them. Germline CDR1 reads SNHLY; CDR2 reads FYNNEI. This CDR3 has 15 amino acids. The table came from immunoSEQ multiplex PCR; TCRdb's copy has only in-frame clones and leaves some out. The data contain approximately 150,000 clones, more than 65% of them singletons. V usage is TRBV2 and J usage is TRBJ2-5, with a weak D call TRBD2 (5 bases). The TCR sequence derives from a man aged 65-85 years with active or convalescent COVID-19. The sequencing input was peripheral blood. The CDR3 is CASSEALGRGETQYF. Written as DNA, the CDR3 is TGTGCCAGCAGTGAAGCGCTTGGGCGAGGGGAGACCCAGTACTTC.